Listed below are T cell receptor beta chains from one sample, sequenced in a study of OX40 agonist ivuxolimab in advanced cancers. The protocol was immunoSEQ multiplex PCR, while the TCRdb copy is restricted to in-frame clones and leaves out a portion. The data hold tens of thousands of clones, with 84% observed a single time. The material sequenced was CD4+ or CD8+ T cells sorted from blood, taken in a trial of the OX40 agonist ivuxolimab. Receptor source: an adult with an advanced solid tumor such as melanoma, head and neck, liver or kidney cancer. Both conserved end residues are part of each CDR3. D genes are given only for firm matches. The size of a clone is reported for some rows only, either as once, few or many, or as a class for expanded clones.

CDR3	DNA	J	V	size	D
CAWSQKTGYTGELFF	TGTGCCTGGAGTCAGAAGACAGGGTACACCGGGGAGCTGTTTTTT	TRBJ2-2	TRBV30	NA	TRBD1
CASSQGTEAFF	TGCGCCAGCAGCCAAGGCACTGAAGCTTTCTTT	TRBJ1-1	TRBV4-1	NA	NA
CASSVEGATYETQYF	TGTGCCAGCAGCGTAGAGGGCGCGACCTACGAGACCCAGTACTTC	TRBJ2-5	TRBV9	NA	NA
CASSQVSGTGTYEQYF	TGCGCCAGCAGCCAAGTGAGCGGGACAGGGACCTACGAGCAGTACTTC	TRBJ2-7	TRBV4-1	once	TRBD1
CASSDRQVLDNEKLFF	TGCGCCAGCAGCGACCGACAGGTTTTGGATAATGAAAAACTGTTTTTT	TRBJ1-4	TRBV5-1	NA	NA
CASSRAAGVYNEQFF	TGTGCCAGTAGTAGGGCGGCCGGGGTCTACAATGAGCAGTTCTTC	TRBJ2-1	TRBV19	NA	NA
CASSPPAGGPYNEQFF	TGCGCCAGCAGCCCACCAGCGGGAGGGCCTTATAATGAGCAGTTCTTC	TRBJ2-1	TRBV4-1	NA	TRBD2
CASSLFRSSYNEQFF	TGTGCCAGCAGTTTATTCCGGAGCTCCTACAATGAGCAGTTCTTC	TRBJ2-1	TRBV27	NA	NA
CASDRRRGAESDQPQHF	TGTGCCAGCGATCGAAGGCGGGGCGCAGAATCCGATCAGCCCCAGCATTTT	TRBJ1-5	TRBV2	medium-sized	NA
CASSVGMGTDTQYF	TGTGCCAGCAGCGTAGGAATGGGCACAGATACGCAGTATTTT	TRBJ2-3	TRBV9	NA	NA
CASSPIGNYGYTF	TGTGCCAGCAGTCCTATTGGTAACTATGGCTACACCTTC	TRBJ1-2	TRBV28	NA	NA
CASRITEATQYF	TGTGCCAGCAGAATCACAGAGGCTACGCAGTATTTT	TRBJ2-3	TRBV7-9	NA	NA
CASSPEGGGQDTQYF	TGTGCCAGCAGCCCGGAGGGGGGAGGCCAGGATACGCAGTATTTT	TRBJ2-3	TRBV5-6	NA	NA
CASGSLETSYEQYF	TGTGCTAGTGGTTCGTTGGAGACTTCCTACGAGCAGTACTTC	TRBJ2-7	TRBV12-5	NA	NA
CASSFVHREGEQYF	TGTGCCAGCAGTTTCGTTCACAGGGAGGGCGAGCAGTACTTC	TRBJ2-7	TRBV28	once	NA
CASSLMSEDSNQPQHF	TGTGCCAGCAGCTTAATGTCTGAAGATAGCAATCAGCCCCAGCATTTT	TRBJ1-5	TRBV7-9	NA	NA
CATSSAVPAATNEKLFF	TGTGCCACCAGCAGCGCAGTTCCCGCCGCAACTAATGAAAAACTGTTTTTT	TRBJ1-4	TRBV15	NA	NA
CASSLFIDEQFF	TGTGCCAGCAGCCTCTTCATCGATGAGCAGTTCTTC	TRBJ2-1	TRBV7-9	NA	NA
CASSVESAGGFEQYF	TGTGCCAGCAGCGTAGAAAGTGCGGGAGGGTTCGAGCAGTACTTC	TRBJ2-7	TRBV9	NA	TRBD2
CASSSPGANTEAFF	TGTGCCAGCAGCTCACCGGGGGCTAACACTGAAGCTTTCTTT	TRBJ1-1	TRBV11-2	medium-sized	NA
CASSFRGVYEQFF	TGTGCCAGCAGTTTCCGCGGGGTATATGAGCAGTTCTTC	TRBJ2-1	TRBV27	NA	NA
CASSLSGGPTEAFF	TGTGCCAGCAGTTTATCAGGGGGTCCCACTGAAGCTTTCTTT	TRBJ1-1	TRBV27	NA	NA
CASSLVQGHYGYTF	TGTGCCAGCAGCTTGGTGCAGGGCCACTATGGCTACACCTTC	TRBJ1-2	TRBV5-6	NA	NA
CASSLQGGTFSSYEQYF	TGCGCCAGCAGTCTACAAGGGGGGACCTTTAGCTCCTACGAGCAGTACTTC	TRBJ2-7	TRBV4-1	NA	NA
CASRLGAGDLYEQYF	TGTGCCAGCAGACTCGGAGCGGGAGACCTCTACGAGCAGTACTTC	TRBJ2-7	TRBV27	NA	TRBD2